Sequencing of this TCR beta chain was carried out in a study of beta chain features in type 1 diabetes. Every bit of the isolated RNA underwent reverse transcription, so sequencing read expressed TCRB transcripts. The repertoire was sequenced with immunoSEQ multiplex PCR; TCRdb's copy has only in-frame clones and lacks some. The repertoire includes a few hundred thousand clones, about 10% of them detected once, and 0.015% sits in the top ten. This clone appeared a few times. Sorting that relied on CD45RO/CCR7/CD25/CD127/CD95/CD27 yielded CD4+ naive, central memory, regulatory and stem cell-like memory cells. The germline V gene encodes CDR1 SGHTA and CDR2 FQGNSA. The CDR3 is 15 residues long. V trimming: 2 bases; J trimming: 3 bases; junction bases outside the gene matches: 3.

This receptor was identified in a woman younger than 45 in good health. This chain joins TRBV7-2 and TRBJ2-3, with TRBD2 matching over 9 bases. Sequences were obtained from naive CD4+ T cells from blood. The CDR3 reads CASSLNSGSTDTQYF. CDR3 bases: TGTGCCAGCAGCTTAAATAGCGGGAGTACAGATACGCAGTATTTT.